This passage covers 10 T cell receptor beta chains from one sample sequenced in a study of response to subunit inactivated influenza vaccine. TCRdb reprocessed the RT-PCR reads with MiXCR, giving one entry per CDR3 protein. The table has a few hundred thousand distinct CDR3 sequences, around 15% seen once. Sequencing was performed on PBMCs from blood, taken 11 to 12 days after vaccination. All receptors derive from a man in his fifties who received an inactivated influenza vaccine.

This clonotype was observed a few times. The rearrangement uses TRBV2 and TRBJ2-5, with D perhaps assigned TRBD1 or TRBD2 (5 bases each). The ends were cut back, 3 bases at V and 3 bases at J, with 11 bases in the middle. This CDR3 has 14 amino acids. CDR1 and CDR2 (germline): SNHLY, FYNNEI. The CDR3 bases are TGTGCCAGCAGTGATTGGGACGGAGAAGAGACCCAGTACTTC. Translated, it gives CASSDWDGEETQYF.

The rearrangement uses TRBV15 and TRBJ2-1; 9 nucleotides agree with TRBD2. This CDR3 region has 19 residues. CDR1 is LNHNV, CDR2 YYDKDF, per germline (reference sequence). V lost 0 bases, J lost 3 bases, and 12 bases stayed unmatched. CDR3 DNA: TGTGCCACCAGCAGAGAACATCCCACCGGGACTAGCTACTACAATGAGCAGTTCTTC. It is translated as CATSREHPTGTSYYNEQFF.

The chain uses TRBV28 and TRBJ1-2; D uncertain. There are 14 residues in the CDR3. V dropped 3 bases and J dropped 7 bases, with 15 bases sitting between them. Germline CDR1 MDHEN, CDR2 SYDVKM. The CDR3 is CASSFTGLRVGYTF. The CDR3 DNA reads TGTGCCAGCAGTTTCACGGGCCTCAGAGTTGGCTACACCTTC.

This clonotype has a handful of counts. The chain uses TRBV19 and TRBJ2-1, with D maybe TRBD2 (5 bases). The CDR3 is made up of 14 amino acids. Trimming removed 6 bases at V and 2 bases at J, with 11 bases between. The germline gives CDR1 LNHDA, CDR2 SQIVND (reference sequence). CDR3 DNA: TGTGCCAGTAGAGAGGGAAGGGCCTACAATGAGCAGTTCTTC. Translated, it gives CASREGRAYNEQFF. The full variable domain, completed using reference TRBV19 and TRBJ2-1, is DGGITQSPKYLFRKEGQNVTLSCEQNLNHDAMYWYRQDPGQGLRLIYYSQIVNDFQKGDIAEGYSVSREKKESFPLTVTSAQKNPTAFYLCASREGRAYNEQFFGPGTRLTVL.

This chain uses TRBV20-1 with TRBJ2-1; 10 bases align to TRBD1. J was trimmed by 6 bases and V by 5 bases; bases with no gene match: 19. The CDR3 runs 18 residues. The germline V gene has CDR1 DFQATT and CDR2 SNEGSKA (reference sequence). The CDR3 sequence is CSARRDRGFHADFNEQFF. CDR3 DNA sequence: TGCAGTGCTCGCCGGGACAGGGGATTTCATGCAGATTTCAATGAGCAGTTCTTC.

The chain is built from TRBV20-1 and TRBJ2-7; 7 bases are shared with TRBD2. There are 15 residues in the CDR3. The V segment lost 1 base and the J segment 2 bases; nucleotides outside the gene matches: 8. Germline assignment: CDR1 DFQATT and CDR2 SNEGSKA (reference sequence). DNA of the CDR3: TGCAGTGCTAGAGCTGGCGGGAGTACGACCTACGAGCAGTACTTC. Translated, it gives CSARAGGSTTYEQYF.

This sequence joins TRBV6-2 or TRBV6-3 and TRBJ2-2; TRBD1 matches at 7 bases. From germline, CDR1 is MNHEY and CDR2 SVGEGT. The V gene end was trimmed by 6 bases and the J gene end by 4 bases; junction bases not matched to a gene: 11. The CDR3 runs 16 residues. CDR3 residues: CASSVLGDSLTGELFF. As DNA, the CDR3 is TGTGCCAGCAGCGTTCTTGGGGACAGCCTCACCGGGGAGCTGTTTTTT.

There are a few counts of this clonotype. The chain joins TRBV2 to TRBJ2-3, with 7 bases that match TRBD2. Per the germline V gene, CDR1 is SNHLY and CDR2 is FYNNEI. With 4 bases clipped from V and 1 base from J, the junction kept 8 bases outside the gene matches. CDR3 size: 16 residues. For the CDR3, the DNA is TGTGCCAGCAGTGGGCCTAGCGGCCAGCGCACAGATACGCAGTATTTT. Its translation is CASSGPSGQRTDTQYF.

This clonotype was observed many times. V usage is TRBV7-2 and J usage is TRBJ2-3, with TRBD1 as a possible D gene (6 bases). Germline assignment: CDR1 SGHTA and CDR2 FQGNSA. The CDR3 spans 15 residues. The V end lost 5 bases, the J end lost 0 bases, and 12 bases lay between the germline ends. DNA for the CDR3: TGTGCCAGCAGCCAAGACAGGACTAGCACAGATACGCAGTATTTT. Translating it yields CASSQDRTSTDTQYF. The variable domain in full, completed from reference TRBV7-2 and TRBJ2-3, reads GAGVSQSPSNKVTEKGKDVELRCDPISGHTALYWYRQSLGQGLEFLIYFQGNSAPDKSGLPSDRFSAERTGGSVSTLTIQRTQQEDSAVYLCASSQDRTSTDTQYFGPGTRLTVL.

V usage is TRBV6-2 or TRBV6-3 and J usage is TRBJ2-5; D remains unclear. Trimming took 3 bases from V and 1 from J, leaving 9 bases between them. The CDR3 has 14 residues. Germline CDR1 MNHEY, CDR2 SVGEGT. CDR3 region: CASSYQEAQETQYF. The CDR3 coding sequence is TGTGCCAGCAGTTATCAGGAAGCCCAAGAGACCCAGTACTTC.